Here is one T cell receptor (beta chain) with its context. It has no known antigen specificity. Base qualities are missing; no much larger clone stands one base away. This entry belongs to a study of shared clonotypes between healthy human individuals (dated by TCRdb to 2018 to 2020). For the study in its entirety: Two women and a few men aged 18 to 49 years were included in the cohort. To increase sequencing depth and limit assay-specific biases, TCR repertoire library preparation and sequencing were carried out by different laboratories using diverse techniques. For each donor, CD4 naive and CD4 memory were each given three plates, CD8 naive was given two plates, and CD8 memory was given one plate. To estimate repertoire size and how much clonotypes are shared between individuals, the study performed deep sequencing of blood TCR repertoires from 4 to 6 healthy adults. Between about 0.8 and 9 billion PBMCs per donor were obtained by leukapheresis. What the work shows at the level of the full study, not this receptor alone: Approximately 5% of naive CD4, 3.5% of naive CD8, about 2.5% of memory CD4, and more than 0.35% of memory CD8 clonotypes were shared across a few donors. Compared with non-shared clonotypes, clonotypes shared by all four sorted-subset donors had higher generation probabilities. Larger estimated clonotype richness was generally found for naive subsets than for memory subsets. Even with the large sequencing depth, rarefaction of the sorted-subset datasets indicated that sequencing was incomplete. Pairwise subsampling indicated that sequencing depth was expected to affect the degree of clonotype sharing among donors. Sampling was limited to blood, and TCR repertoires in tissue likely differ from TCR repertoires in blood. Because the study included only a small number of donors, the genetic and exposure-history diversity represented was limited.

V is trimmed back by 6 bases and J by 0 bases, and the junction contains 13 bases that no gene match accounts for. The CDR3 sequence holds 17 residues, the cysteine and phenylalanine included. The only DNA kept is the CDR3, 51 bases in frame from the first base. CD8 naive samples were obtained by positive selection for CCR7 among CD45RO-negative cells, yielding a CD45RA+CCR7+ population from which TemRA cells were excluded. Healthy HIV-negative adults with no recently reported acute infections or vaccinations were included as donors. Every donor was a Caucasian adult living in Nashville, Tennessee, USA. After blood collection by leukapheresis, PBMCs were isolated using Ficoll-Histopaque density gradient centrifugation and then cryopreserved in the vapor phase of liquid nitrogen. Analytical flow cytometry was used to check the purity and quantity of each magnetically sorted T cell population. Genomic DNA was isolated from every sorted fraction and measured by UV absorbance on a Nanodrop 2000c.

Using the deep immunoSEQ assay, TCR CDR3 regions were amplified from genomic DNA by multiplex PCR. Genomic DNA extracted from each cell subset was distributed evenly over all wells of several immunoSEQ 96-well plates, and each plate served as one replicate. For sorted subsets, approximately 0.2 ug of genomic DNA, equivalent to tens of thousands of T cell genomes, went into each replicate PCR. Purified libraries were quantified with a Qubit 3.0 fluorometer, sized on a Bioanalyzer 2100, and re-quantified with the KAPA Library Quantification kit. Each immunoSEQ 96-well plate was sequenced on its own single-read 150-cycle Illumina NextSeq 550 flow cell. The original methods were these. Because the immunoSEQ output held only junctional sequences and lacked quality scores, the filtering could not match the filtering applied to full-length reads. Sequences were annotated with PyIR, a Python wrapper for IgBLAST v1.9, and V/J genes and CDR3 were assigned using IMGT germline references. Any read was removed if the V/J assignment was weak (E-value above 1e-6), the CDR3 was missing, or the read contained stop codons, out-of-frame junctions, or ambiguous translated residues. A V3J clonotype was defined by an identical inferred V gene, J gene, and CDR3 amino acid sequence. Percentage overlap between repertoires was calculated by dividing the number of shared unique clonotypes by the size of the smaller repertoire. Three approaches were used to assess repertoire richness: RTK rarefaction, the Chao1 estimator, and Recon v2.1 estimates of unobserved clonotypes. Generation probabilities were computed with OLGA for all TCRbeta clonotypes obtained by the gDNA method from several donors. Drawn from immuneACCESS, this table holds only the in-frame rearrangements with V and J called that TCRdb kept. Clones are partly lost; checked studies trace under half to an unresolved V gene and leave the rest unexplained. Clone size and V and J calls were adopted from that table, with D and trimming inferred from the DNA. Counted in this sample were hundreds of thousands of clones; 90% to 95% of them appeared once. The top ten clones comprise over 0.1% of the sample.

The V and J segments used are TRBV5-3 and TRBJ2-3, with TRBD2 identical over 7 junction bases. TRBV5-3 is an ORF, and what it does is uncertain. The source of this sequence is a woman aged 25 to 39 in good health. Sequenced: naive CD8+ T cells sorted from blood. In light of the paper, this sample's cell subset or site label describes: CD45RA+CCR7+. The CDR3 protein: CARIGRESNPSTDTQYF. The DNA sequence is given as TGTGCCAGAATTGGGCGGGAGTCTAACCCTAGCACAGATACGCAGTATTTT.